The 10 T cell receptor beta chains below all came from one sample that was sequenced in a study of T cells in localized non-small cell lung cancer. Clones were read by immunoSEQ multiplex PCR, and TCRdb kept only the in-frame ones, dropping some. The data show 45,000 or so clones, with 81% seen just once and approximately 17% held by the top ten. The source material was peripheral blood mononuclear cells, sampled before any cancer treatment. The receptors were sampled from a man aged 40 to 69 with stage III lung adenocarcinoma.

This clone was picked up one time. The rearrangement links TRBV6-5 to TRBJ1-5; perhaps TRBD1 as D (6 bases). The germline gives CDR1 MNHEY, CDR2 SVGAGI. This CDR3 is 15 amino acids long. The V end was cut by 6 bases, the J end by 2 bases, with 14 bases between. The DNA for the CDR3 is TGTGCCAGCAGCCTACAGGGTTGGGGCAATCAGCCCCAGCATTTT. As protein: CASSLQGWGNQPQHF.

This clone is a singleton in its sample. This rearrangement joins TRBV5-1 to TRBJ2-5; TRBD1 matches 7 bases. V dropped 4 bases and J dropped 3; count of bases not matched to a gene: 9. The CDR3 extends over 15 amino acids. Germline CDR1 SGHRS, CDR2 YFSETQ. Here the CDR3 DNA reads TGCGCCAGCAGCCCCGACAGGGCTGGAGAAGAGACCCAGTACTTC. Translation gives CASSPDRAGEETQYF.

In its sample, this clone was seen a few times. The V and J genes are TRBV5-1 and TRBJ2-7; D is undetermined. This CDR3 comprises 12 residues. The germline V gene has CDR1 SGHRS and CDR2 YFSETQ. Between the trimmed V and J ends, which lost 4 bases and 3 bases, there was a span of 8 bases. For the CDR3, the DNA is TGCGCCAGCAGCAGGGAACTCTACGAGCAGTACTTC. Translated, it gives CASSRELYEQYF. Full variable domain (remainder filled in from reference TRBV5-1 and TRBJ2-7): KAGVTQTPRYLIKTRGQQVTLSCSPISGHRSVSWYQQTPGQGLQFLFEYFSETQRNKGNFPGRFSGRQFSNSRSEMNVSTLELGDSALYLCASSRELYEQYFGPGTRLTVT.

This chain uses TRBV19 with TRBJ2-1; D uncertain. CDR3 length equals 15 residues. Trimming stripped 0 bases from V and 3 bases from J, with 9 bases between. The V gene's germline CDR1 is LNHDA and CDR2 SQIVND (reference sequence). The CDR3 sequence is CASSIDIYSYNEQFF. The CDR3 DNA sequence: TGTGCCAGTAGTATAGATATTTACAGCTACAATGAGCAGTTCTTC.

This clone was counted a single time. The chain employs TRBV2 and TRBJ2-7; 8 bases agree with TRBD2. Germline V gives CDR1 SNHLY, CDR2 FYNNEI. This CDR3 region has 15 residues. V lost 4 bases and J lost 6; bases outside the gene matches: 11. CDR3 nucleotide sequence: TGTGCCAGCAGTGGGTCAGTCTCGGGGGGGGCCGAGCAGTACTTC. Translation gives CASSGSVSGGAEQYF.

V is TRBV7-8 and J is TRBJ2-1; 10 bases are shared with TRBD1. With V trimmed by 3 bases and J by 10 bases, 6 bases remained unmatched. This CDR3 has 14 amino acids. Germline CDR1 and CDR2: SGHVS and FQNEAQ. In nucleotides, the CDR3 is TGTGCCAGCAGCTTCCGGACAGGGGGTGAAGAGCAGTTCTTC. This translates into CASSFRTGGEEQFF.

This CDR3 is CASSYGRPGNQPQHF. CDR3 nucleotides: TGTGCCAGCAGTTACGGACGGCCAGGCAATCAGCCCCAGCATTTT. V and J are TRBV6-5 and TRBJ1-5; D is undetermined. V was cut by 2 bases and J by 2 bases, with 10 bases left in between. CDR1 is MNHEY, CDR2 SVGAGI, per germline. The CDR3 has 15 residues.

The V call is TRBV30, the J call TRBJ2-1; D call uncertain. Germline V gene sequence: CDR1 GTSNPN, CDR2 SVGIG (reference sequence). Trimming pared 2 bases from V and 0 bases from J, leaving 8 bases between. CDR3 length equals 14 residues. In DNA form, the CDR3 reads TGTGCCTGGAGTCGCCAGAGCTCCTACAATGAGCAGTTCTTC. Encoded protein: CAWSRQSSYNEQFF.

The V gene is TRBV6-1, the J gene TRBJ2-5; TRBD2 is a possible D gene (5 bases). Germline V gene sequence: CDR1 MNHNS, CDR2 SASEGT. V was shortened by 3 bases and J by 2 bases, with 16 bases between the two germline ends. This CDR3 spans 16 amino acids. The CDR3 spells CASSDTPDGEQETQYF. The CDR3 coding sequence is TGTGCCAGCAGTGATACCCCCGACGGGGAACAAGAGACCCAGTACTTC.

This chain joins TRBV4-1 and TRBJ1-5; no clear D gene. This CDR3 has 15 amino acids. Germline V gene data show CDR1 as MGHRA and CDR2 as YSYEKL. The ends were cut back, 4 bases at V and 5 bases at J, with 15 bases in the middle. DNA of the CDR3: TGCGCCAGCAGCCGAACGCGGAATCCCGATCAGCCCCAGCATTTT. Translation gives CASSRTRNPDQPQHF.